One sample yielded the 7 T cell receptor beta chains listed below, sequenced in a study of identical twins. MiXCR, run by TCRdb on the 5' RACE reads, gives a single entry per CDR3 protein. The sample lists 500,000 to 600,000 distinct CDR3 sequences; under 25% were seen once. This same sample was also part of a study on T cells expressing NK-cell markers.

Sequencing used CD4+ T cells sorted from blood. Receptors originate from a woman between 18 and 29 years old in good health.

This clonotype was found a few times. V and J are TRBV6-4 and TRBJ2-7; the D gene is possibly TRBD2 (5 bases). Looked up from germline, CDR1 is MRHNA and CDR2 is SNTAGT. The CDR3 has 15 amino acids. The V gene lost 4 bases and the J gene lost 0 bases, with 13 bases spanning the gap. The CDR3 reads CASSVEVGASYEQYF. The CDR3 DNA follows: TGTGCCAGCAGTGTGGAGGTAGGAGCCTCCTACGAGCAGTACTTC.

This clonotype was observed a few times. This chain uses TRBV14 with TRBJ1-3; no reliable D call. The CDR3 length is 14 residues. Trimming removed 1 base at V and 2 bases at J, with 6 bases between. Germline CDR1 is SGHDN and CDR2 is FVKESK. Here the CDR3 reads CASSQGATGNTIYF. For the CDR3, the DNA is TGTGCCAGCAGCCAAGGGGCGACTGGAAACACCATATATTTT.

The table lists this clonotype with a few counts. The rearrangement uses TRBV20-1 and TRBJ2-2; D gene unclear. This CDR3 contains 12 residues. Germline V gene data show CDR1 as DFQATT and CDR2 as SNEGSKA (reference sequence). Trimming pared 1 base from V and 6 bases from J, leaving 6 bases between. CDR3 nucleotides: TGCAGTGCTAGAGTCCACGCCGGGGAGCTGTTTTTT. It translates to CSARVHAGELFF.

The rearrangement links TRBV5-1 to TRBJ2-7, with D hard to call. The CDR3 runs 14 residues. Trimming left V 4 bases short and J 0 bases short, with 11 bases between. CDR1 is SGHRS and CDR2 is YFSETQ in the germline V gene. The CDR3 reads CASSDLASSYEQYF. Written as DNA, the CDR3 is TGCGCCAGCAGCGACCTGGCGTCCTCCTACGAGCAGTACTTC. The variable domain in full, completed from reference TRBV5-1 and TRBJ2-7, reads KAGVTQTPRYLIKTRGQQVTLSCSPISGHRSVSWYQQTPGQGLQFLFEYFSETQRNKGNFPGRFSGRQFSNSRSEMNVSTLELGDSALYLCASSDLASSYEQYFGPGTRLTVT.

The chain joins TRBV2 to TRBJ2-2, with D unresolved. Germline loops: CDR1 SNHLY, CDR2 FYNNEI. This CDR3 contains 13 residues. Deletions cut 2 bases from V and 6 bases from J, with 7 bases between. The CDR3 region has the DNA TGTGCCAGCAGTGAAACGCTATCCGGGGAGCTGTTTTTT. Amino acid sequence: CASSETLSGELFF.

This clonotype was seen only once. The J gene is TRBJ2-3, the V gene TRBV7-9, with D maybe TRBD2 (6 bases). V lost 1 base to trimming and J lost 2 bases, with 10 bases between them. This CDR3 contains 15 residues. In germline, CDR1 is SEHNR, CDR2 FQNEAQ (reference sequence). In DNA, the CDR3 is TGTGCCAGCAGCTTAGGTGCGGGGACCACAGATACGCAGTATTTT. The encoded protein is CASSLGAGTTDTQYF. The full variable domain, rest sourced from reference TRBV7-9 and TRBJ2-3, is DTGVSQNPRHKITKRGQNVTFRCDPISEHNRLYWYRQTLGQGPEFLTYFQNEAQLEKSRLLSDRFSAERPKGSFSTLEIQRTEQGDSAMYLCASSLGAGTTDTQYFGPGTRLTVL.

The chain recombines TRBV2 with TRBJ2-3, with D unresolved. V lost 7 bases and J 5 bases, leaving 10 bases between the germline ends. CDR1 is SNHLY, CDR2 FYNNEI, per germline. The CDR3 loop spans 12 amino acids. The CDR3 loop reads CASNRAGDTQYF. CDR3 bases: TGTGCCAGCAATCGGGCAGGAGATACGCAGTATTTT.